This paragraph covers one T cell receptor beta chain sequence. The data were produced by immunoSEQ multiplex PCR, yet TCRdb's version contains in-frame clones alone and is incomplete. The sample lists under 450,000 clones, about nine tenths occurring once. This specimen belongs to a study of control samples from healthy donors and cancer patients. This CDR3 is 17 amino acids long. V was clipped by 3 bases and J by 0 bases, with 14 bases between them. Germline CDR1 reads MNHEY; CDR2 reads SVGEGT. The chain combines TRBV6-2 or TRBV6-3 with TRBJ2-2; weak D call: TRBD1 (5 bases). The clonotype comes from a man aged 35 to 55 with head and neck cancer. The sequencing input was PBMCs. The CDR3 coding sequence is TGTGCCAGCAGTTATTGGGGCAGCCCTACGAACACCGGGGAGCTGTTTTTT. Amino acid sequence: CASSYWGSPTNTGELFF.